The 27 T cell receptor beta chains below were found in one sample sequenced in a study of OX40 agonist ivuxolimab in advanced cancers. Repertoires were generated with immunoSEQ multiplex PCR, while TCRdb's copy carries only in-frame clones and drops some. The data hold 20,000 or so clones, with 75% to 90% observed a single time. This sample comprised CD4+ or CD8+ T cells sorted from blood, obtained in a trial of the OX40 agonist ivuxolimab. These TCRs come from an adult with an advanced solid tumor such as melanoma, head and neck, liver or kidney cancer.

This clone has more than one count but fewer than ten. This chain connects TRBV5-1 to TRBJ1-1; 7 bases map to TRBD1. The CDR3 length is 15 residues. The germline CDR1 and CDR2 sequences are SGHRS and YFSETQ. V lost 4 bases, J lost 6 bases, and 12 bases stayed unmatched. CDR3 amino acids: CASSPGTGVRAEAFF. The CDR3 region has the DNA TGCGCCAGCAGCCCCGGAACAGGGGTTAGGGCTGAAGCTTTCTTT.

This sequence joins TRBV5-8 and TRBJ2-3; no reliable D call. Germline CDR1 is SGHTS and CDR2 is YDEGEE. The CDR3 length is 17 residues. Trimming cost V 5 bases and J 2 bases, with 21 bases left between them. For the CDR3, the DNA is TGTGCCAGCAGGGGGTTTTCACCAAACCGGTACACAGATACGCAGTATTTT. Residues: CASRGFSPNRYTDTQYF.

This rearrangement joins TRBV5-8 to TRBJ2-4, with 8 bases fitting TRBD1. The V gene end was trimmed by 6 bases and the J gene end by 5 bases; junction bases not matched to a gene: 7. Germline V gene data show CDR1 as SGHTS and CDR2 as YDEGEE. CDR3 length equals 14 residues. CDR3: CASIRDRSQNIQYF. The CDR3 nucleotides are TGTGCCAGCATCCGGGACAGGTCCCAAAACATTCAGTACTTC.

This chain connects TRBV5-1 to TRBJ1-1; D is unclear. The CDR3 contains 12 residues. Trimming removed 0 bases at V and 4 bases at J, with 4 bases between. CDR1 is SGHRS and CDR2 is YFSETQ in the germline V gene. The CDR3 region has the DNA TGCGCCAGCAGCTTGGAAGGCACTGAAGCTTTCTTT. This translates into CASSLEGTEAFF.

The sample holds a few counts of this clone. The chain is built from TRBV2 and TRBJ1-1, with D perhaps matching TRBD1 (5 bases). The CDR3 is 11 residues long. V shed 2 bases and J shed 12 bases, with 10 bases lying between them. Germline assignment: CDR1 SNHLY and CDR2 FYNNEI. The CDR3 region is CASSEIGASFF. CDR3 DNA: TGTGCCAGCAGTGAAATAGGGGCCTCTTTCTTT.

V usage is TRBV13 and J usage is TRBJ1-2; 7 positions agree with TRBD1. Germline V gene lookup returns CDR1 PRHDT and CDR2 FYEKMQ (reference sequence). This CDR3 has 16 residues. V was clipped by 2 bases and J by 4 bases; unmatched bases: 10. CDR3 sequence: CASSLTPGGMTYGYTF. The CDR3 DNA reads TGTGCCAGCAGCTTAACCCCAGGGGGAATGACCTATGGCTACACCTTC.

The rearrangement uses TRBV13 and TRBJ2-2; TRBD1 is a possible D gene (5 bases). CDR1 is PRHDT, CDR2 FYEKMQ, per germline (reference sequence). The CDR3 spans 13 residues. The V end was cut by 6 bases, the J end by 6 bases, with 11 bases between. CDR3 loop: CASRSRASGELFF. CDR3 sequence (DNA): TGTGCCAGCAGATCCAGGGCCTCCGGGGAGCTGTTTTTT.

The chain uses TRBV30 and TRBJ1-5; no definite D call. Trimming took off 3 bases at V and 7 bases at J, with 16 bases between the two ends. The CDR3 has 14 residues. Germline V lookup: CDR1 GTSNPN, CDR2 SVGIG (reference sequence). CDR3 sequence: CAWRSDGNGQPQHF. Written as DNA, the CDR3 is TGTGCCTGGAGATCAGACGGTAACGGGCAGCCCCAGCATTTT.

This chain joins TRBV27 and TRBJ1-1; perhaps TRBD1 as D (6 bases). From germline, CDR1 is MNHEY and CDR2 SMNVEV (reference sequence). V shed 5 bases and J shed 0 bases, with 13 bases lying between them. The length of the CDR3 is 15 residues. Here the CDR3 DNA reads TGTGCCAGCAGTCCCCGACAGGACATGAACACTGAAGCTTTCTTT. Its protein product is CASSPRQDMNTEAFF.

The chain employs TRBV7-8 and TRBJ1-5; D not certain. This CDR3 spans 14 amino acids. V dropped 0 bases and J dropped 0 bases, with 3 bases sitting between them. The germline CDR1 and CDR2 sequences are SGHVS and FQNEAQ. The CDR3 region has the DNA TGTGCCAGCAGCTTAGCTAGTAGCAATCAGCCCCAGCATTTT. This encodes CASSLASSNQPQHF.

This chain joins TRBV13 and TRBJ2-1, with 9 bases matching TRBD2. Losses at the gene ends were 1 base for V and 8 bases for J; bases not matched to a gene: 15. The CDR3 loop spans 18 amino acids. From germline, CDR1 is PRHDT and CDR2 FYEKMQ (reference sequence). CDR3 protein: CASSLAGLAGTSRYEQFF. The CDR3 coding sequence is TGTGCCAGCAGCTTAGCGGGGCTAGCGGGGACAAGTCGCTATGAGCAGTTCTTC.

This chain joins TRBV28 and TRBJ2-3, with 7 bases aligning to TRBD1. Germline CDR1 MDHEN, CDR2 SYDVKM. Losses at the gene ends were 7 bases for V and 3 bases for J; bases not matched to a gene: 13. The CDR3 is made up of 16 amino acids. CDR3 DNA: TGTGCCAGCACCTCACCTTCGACAGGGAGTACAGATACGCAGTATTTT. Encoded protein: CASTSPSTGSTDTQYF.

This clone was seen a handful of times. J is TRBJ1-5 and V is TRBV5-8; possible D gene TRBD1, 5 bases. With 0 bases removed from V and 3 bases from J, the gap between germline ends came to 10 bases. Germline V CDR1 and CDR2: SGHTS, YDEGEE. The CDR3 sequence is 15 residues long. This CDR3 reads CASSLGQKINQPQHF. The CDR3 DNA reads as TGTGCCAGCAGCTTGGGACAGAAGATCAATCAGCCCCAGCATTTT.

The chain carries TRBV28 and TRBJ2-7; TRBD2 matches 15 bases. The germline gives CDR1 MDHEN, CDR2 SYDVKM. This CDR3 spans 15 amino acids. Germline trimming cut 3 bases from V and 7 bases from J; bases unmatched to any gene: 4. This chain's CDR3 is CASSFGLAGGREQYF. In DNA, the CDR3 is TGTGCCAGCAGTTTCGGACTAGCGGGAGGGCGGGAGCAGTACTTC.

J is TRBJ2-1 and V is TRBV5-1; 8 positions match TRBD2. Germline assignment: CDR1 SGHRS and CDR2 YFSETQ. This CDR3 has 14 amino acids. The ends lost 2 bases at V and 7 bases at J; junction bases unmatched: 5. The CDR3 coding sequence is TGCGCCAGCAGCTTTTCGGGAGGGGGGAATGAGCAGTTCTTC. It encodes CASSFSGGGNEQFF.

The chain carries TRBV7-8 and TRBJ1-3; possible D gene TRBD1, 6 bases. Trimming removed 3 bases from V and 0 bases from J, with 12 bases in between. The CDR3 length is 16 residues. The germline gives CDR1 SGHVS, CDR2 FQNEAQ. The CDR3 region is CASSLGGALSGNTIYF. The CDR3 DNA reads TGTGCCAGCAGCTTGGGGGGGGCCCTCTCTGGAAACACCATATATTTT.

This chain connects TRBV27 to TRBJ1-2; tentatively, D is TRBD1 (6 bases). The ends were cut back, 6 bases at V and 4 bases at J, with 21 bases in the middle. Germline values: CDR1 MNHEY, CDR2 SMNVEV (reference sequence). The CDR3 has 16 amino acids. The CDR3 DNA is TGTGCCAGCAGAACCATAAACAGACAGGCCCGCTATGGCTACACCTTC. It translates to CASRTINRQARYGYTF.

The chain has TRBV12-5 and TRBJ2-5; TRBD1 matches at 10 bases. The V and J ends lost 6 bases and 11 bases, in that order; junction bases with no gene match: 15. Germline-derived CDR1 and CDR2 are LGHNT and FRNRAP. The CDR3 is made up of 15 amino acids. CDR3 amino acids: CASGSGTGALREQYF. The CDR3 nucleotides read TGTGCTAGTGGATCCGGGACAGGGGCCTTACGGGAGCAGTACTTC.

The rearrangement uses TRBV29-1 and TRBJ1-5; D perhaps matches TRBD1 (6 bases). CDR1 SQVTM and CDR2 ANQGSEA come from the germline V gene. This CDR3 has 13 residues. V gave up 4 bases and J gave up 6 bases, with 13 bases separating them. The CDR3 nucleotides are TGCAGCGTTGTAACCGGGGGCGGTCAGCCCCAGCATTTT. It is translated as CSVVTGGGQPQHF.

The CDR3 DNA sequence: TGTGCCAGTAGTATAGAATTAAATCAGCCCCAGCATTTT. Amino acids: CASSIELNQPQHF. The rearrangement joins TRBV19 to TRBJ1-5; D call uncertain. The CDR3 is made up of 13 amino acids. The germline V gene has CDR1 LNHDA and CDR2 SQIVND (reference sequence). V lost 0 bases to trimming and J lost 4 bases, with 4 bases between them.

The DNA of the CDR3 is TGTGCCAGCAGCACCGGGATCAGCTCCTACAATGAGCAGTTCTTC. Protein product: CASSTGISSYNEQFF. The chain has TRBV28 and TRBJ2-1; the D gene is possibly TRBD2 (5 bases). The CDR3 is 15 amino acids. Trimming cost V 6 bases and J 0 bases, with 12 bases left between them. Germline CDR1 MDHEN, CDR2 SYDVKM.

The V and J genes are TRBV2 and TRBJ1-1; D call uncertain. The CDR3 is made up of 14 amino acids. The V gene's germline CDR1 is SNHLY and CDR2 FYNNEI. The V gene lost 7 bases and the J gene lost 4 bases, with 16 bases spanning the gap. The CDR3 loop is CASTNRETGTEAFF. CDR3 DNA sequence: TGTGCCAGCACCAACCGGGAGACGGGCACTGAAGCTTTCTTT.

The chain has TRBV6-6 and TRBJ1-1; a possible D gene is TRBD1 (5 bases). The CDR3 is 13 amino acids. CDR1 is MNHNY, CDR2 SVGAGI, per germline (reference sequence). V lost 7 bases, J lost 7 bases, and 16 bases lay in between. CDR3 sequence reads: CASTFQRGVEAFF. CDR3 sequence (DNA): TGTGCCAGCACCTTCCAACGGGGGGTTGAAGCTTTCTTT.

The chain is built from TRBV6-4 and TRBJ2-5; TRBD2 matches at 10 bases. Per the germline V gene, CDR1 is MRHNA and CDR2 is SNTAGT. V shed 5 bases, J shed 2 bases, and the junction held 5 bases outside the gene matches. The CDR3 is made up of 15 amino acids. DNA of the CDR3: TGTGCCAGCAGTCAGCAAGCGGGGGGGCAAGAGACCCAGTACTTC. Residues: CASSQQAGGQETQYF.

The chain has TRBV20-1 and TRBJ1-2, with no clear D. Germline loops: CDR1 DFQATT, CDR2 SNEGSKA (reference sequence). Trimming took off 7 bases at V and 6 bases at J, with 3 bases between the two ends. The CDR3 consists of 8 residues. The DNA of the CDR3 is TGCAGTGAGGATGGCTACACCTTC. Residues: CSEDGYTF.

CDR3 in DNA: TGTGCCAGCAGTTACGGTTTCGGCAGCTCAGATACGCAGTATTTT. Protein product: CASSYGFGSSDTQYF. This rearrangement joins TRBV6-5 to TRBJ2-3; D is unresolved. The length of the CDR3 is 15 residues. Germline-derived CDR1 and CDR2 are MNHEY and SVGAGI. V lost 2 bases to trimming and J lost 4 bases, with 13 bases between them.

The V gene is TRBV27, the J gene TRBJ2-1; 10 nucleotides align to TRBD1. The CDR3 consists of 17 residues. Germline CDR1 MNHEY, CDR2 SMNVEV (reference sequence). V was pared by 5 bases and J by 2 bases, with 9 bases of the junction left unmatched. The CDR3 bases are TGTGCCAGCAGTAGACCCCGGGACAGGGGCACCTACAATGAGCAGTTCTTC. Translation: CASSRPRDRGTYNEQFF.